The rows below give T cell receptor beta chains drawn from one sample of a study of T cell responses to AZD1222 COVID-19 vaccine. Some clones are missing from TCRdb's copy, which holds only in-frame ones; the method was immunoSEQ multiplex PCR. The sample holds about 120,000 clones; 70% to 90% are singletons and the top ten take roughly 4%. This sample comprised peripheral blood, obtained on day 0 of AZD1222 vaccination. Receptor source: an adult in good health. Both conserved end residues are part of each CDR3. D genes are given only for firm matches. Clone size is not always given. Where it is, it says once, few, many or a class for expanded clones.

j_call v_call d_call clone_size cdr3_aa cdr3_nt
TRBJ1-6 TRBV19 NA NA CASSIVGQAYNSPLHF TGTGCCAGTAGTATTGTCGGGCAGGCCTATAATTCACCCCTCCACTTT
TRBJ2-1 TRBV6-4 TRBD2 few CASSDSVSGGKNEQFF TGTGCCAGCAGTGACTCTGTTAGCGGGGGGAAGAATGAGCAGTTCTTC
TRBJ2-4 TRBV11-2 NA NA CASSHIQGPAKNIQYF TGTGCCAGCAGCCATATACAGGGTCCCGCCAAAAACATTCAGTACTTC
TRBJ1-2 TRBV6-4 TRBD1 few CASSEGQEAIYGYTF TGTGCCAGCAGTGAAGGACAGGAGGCGATCTATGGCTACACCTTC
TRBJ1-1 TRBV6-5 TRBD1 NA CASSSHSGQGAAAFF TGTGCCAGCAGTTCACATTCGGGACAGGGGGCAGCCGCTTTCTTT
TRBJ1-2 TRBV5-1 TRBD1 NA CASSFSSNRDSYGYTF TGCGCCAGCAGCTTCTCATCTAACCGGGACAGCTATGGCTACACCTTC
TRBJ1-3 TRBV5-1 NA NA CASAAGLISGNTIYF TGCGCCAGCGCCGCGGGACTGATCTCTGGAAACACCATATATTTT
TRBJ1-1 TRBV16 NA NA CASSPFSSTGEAFF TGTGCCAGCAGCCCTTTTTCGAGTACAGGTGAAGCTTTCTTT
TRBJ2-7 TRBV14 TRBD1 NA CASSLGQGYEQYF TGTGCCAGCAGCCTCGGACAGGGGTACGAGCAGTACTTC
TRBJ2-3 TRBV6-6 NA NA CASSYGRDTQYF TGTGCCAGCAGTTACGGGAGAGATACGCAGTATTTT
TRBJ1-3 TRBV7-9 NA NA CASSSQGNTIYF TGTGCCAGCAGCTCGCAGGGAAACACCATATATTTT
TRBJ1-1 TRBV25-1 NA NA CASSLRSQVNTEAFF TGTGCCAGCAGTCTCAGAAGCCAGGTGAACACTGAAGCTTTCTTT
TRBJ1-2 TRBV6-5 TRBD1 NA CASSSQGANGYTF TGTGCCAGCAGTTCTCAGGGGGCCAATGGCTACACCTTC
TRBJ1-2 TRBV13 NA NA CASSSLQGKEYGYTF TGTGCCAGCAGCTCATTACAGGGTAAAGAATATGGCTACACCTTC
TRBJ1-1 TRBV6-5 NA once CASGWNTEAFF TGTGCCAGCGGCTGGAACACTGAAGCTTTCTTT
TRBJ1-5 TRBV9 NA NA CASSALDYVGQPQHF TGTGCCAGCAGCGCCCTAGACTATGTGGGTCAGCCCCAGCATTTT
TRBJ1-1 TRBV7-8 TRBD1 NA CASSLAQGQVEAFF TGTGCCAGCAGCTTAGCGCAGGGACAGGTTGAAGCTTTCTTT
TRBJ2-3 TRBV10-3 TRBD2 once CAISGAGVDTQYF TGTGCCATCAGTGGGGCGGGGGTTGATACGCAGTATTTT
TRBJ2-5 TRBV5-1 NA NA CASSLGGAGQKTQYF TGCGCCAGCAGCTTGGGGGGGGCTGGTCAAAAGACCCAGTACTTC
TRBJ1-2 TRBV5-6 NA few CASSPGLSYGYTF TGTGCCAGCAGCCCGGGGCTTTCCTATGGCTACACCTTC
TRBJ1-2 TRBV20-1 TRBD1 NA CSASSTGTNYGYTF TGCAGTGCTAGTTCGACAGGGACTAACTATGGCTACACCTTC
TRBJ2-3 TRBV9 NA NA CASSVAGPGTDTQYF TGTGCCAGCAGCGTAGCAGGACCCGGCACAGATACGCAGTATTTT
TRBJ2-1 TRBV6-5 NA NA CASSYSPLSSYNEQFF TGTGCCAGCAGTTACAGCCCCTTGAGCTCCTACAATGAGCAGTTCTTC
TRBJ2-2 TRBV7-2 TRBD1 NA CASSLLGTGGTGELFF TGTGCCAGCAGCTTATTGGGGACAGGGGGCACCGGGGAGCTGTTTTTT
TRBJ1-2 TRBV11-2 NA NA CASSLIVAGNGYTF TGTGCCAGCAGCTTGATCGTGGCAGGGAATGGCTACACCTTC
TRBJ2-1 TRBV14 NA NA CASSLQVAGYYNEQFF TGTGCCAGCAGCCTCCAGGTGGCGGGTTACTACAATGAGCAGTTCTTC
TRBJ1-1 TRBV19 NA NA CASRWGTYTEAFF TGTGCCAGTAGATGGGGGACGTACACTGAAGCTTTCTTT
TRBJ2-7 TRBV6-5 NA NA CASSSLGLNSYEQYF TGTGCCAGCAGTAGTCTCGGACTAAACTCCTACGAGCAGTACTTC
TRBJ1-6 TRBV7-3 NA NA CASRSGTVNSPLHF TGTGCCAGCAGGTCCGGGACGGTCAATTCACCCCTCCACTTT
TRBJ1-1 TRBV5-1 NA NA CASSLEAATMNTEAFF TGCGCCAGCAGCTTGGAGGCAGCAACAATGAACACTGAAGCTTTCTTT
TRBJ2-1 TRBV4-1 NA few CASSQGSNNEQFF TGCGCCAGCAGCCAGGGATCGAACAATGAGCAGTTCTTC
TRBJ2-1 TRBV5-6 TRBD2 NA CASSSKRGAVSEQFF TGTGCCAGCAGCTCAAAGCGGGGGGCCGTCAGTGAGCAGTTCTTC
TRBJ1-5 TRBV6-2/TRBV6-3 TRBD1 NA CASSWGDRGSQPQHF TGTGCCAGCAGTTGGGGGGACAGGGGGTCTCAGCCCCAGCATTTT
TRBJ2-5 TRBV5-1 NA NA CASSSRTARAETQYF TGCGCCAGCAGCTCTAGGACCGCCCGGGCAGAGACCCAGTACTTC
TRBJ1-4 TRBV18 TRBD1 NA CASSPDRAVGEKLFF TGTGCCAGCTCACCGGACAGGGCGGTGGGTGAAAAACTGTTTTTT
TRBJ2-5 TRBV7-2 NA NA CASSFKETQYF TGTGCCAGCAGCTTCAAAGAGACCCAGTACTTC
TRBJ2-3 TRBV10-2 TRBD2 NA CASTLAGGQYF TGCGCCAGCACTCTAGCGGGAGGGCAGTATTTT
TRBJ2-2 TRBV6-5 TRBD1 NA CASSYRTGMNTGELFF TGTGCCAGCAGTTACAGGACAGGGATGAACACCGGGGAGCTGTTTTTT
TRBJ2-3 TRBV18 TRBD2 NA CASSLQRGTTDTQYF TGTGCCAGCTCACTACAGCGGGGGACCACAGATACGCAGTATTTT
TRBJ1-1 TRBV18 NA NA CASSPLQDTEAFF TGTGCCAGCTCACCACTCCAGGACACTGAAGCTTTCTTT
TRBJ2-3 TRBV7-8 TRBD1 NA CASTSTDRRYTSTDTQYF TGTGCCAGCACCTCTACGGACAGGAGATACACTAGCACAGATACGCAGTATTTT
TRBJ2-2 TRBV5-1 NA NA CASSLTGPTGELFF TGCGCCAGCAGCTTGACAGGGCCCACCGGGGAGCTGTTTTTT
TRBJ1-5 TRBV27 TRBD1 NA CASSLNRGVQPQHF TGTGCCAGCAGTTTAAACAGGGGAGTTCAGCCCCAGCATTTT
TRBJ2-1 TRBV25-1 TRBD2 NA CASSEPLAGSYNEQFF TGTGCCAGCAGCGAACCTCTAGCGGGCTCCTACAATGAGCAGTTCTTC
TRBJ1-4 TRBV5-1 NA NA CASSLNLANEKLFF TGCGCCAGCAGCTTGAACCTAGCTAATGAAAAACTGTTTTTT
TRBJ1-1 TRBV29-1 NA NA CSVDSTEAFF TGCAGCGTTGATTCGACTGAAGCTTTCTTT
TRBJ2-5 TRBV6-1 NA NA CASSEAQGQETQYF TGTGCCAGCAGTGAGGCGCAGGGACAAGAGACCCAGTACTTC
TRBJ1-1 TRBV19 NA NA CASSIPTGNTEAFF TGTGCCAGTAGTATACCGACAGGGAACACTGAAGCTTTCTTT
TRBJ2-4 TRBV4-2 TRBD1 NA CASSPKGDRVAKNIQYF TGTGCCAGCAGCCCAAAGGGGGACAGGGTAGCCAAAAACATTCAGTACTTC
TRBJ1-2 TRBV7-6 TRBD1 NA CASSLGSSTTGGNGYTF TGTGCCAGCAGCTTAGGTAGTAGTACAACAGGGGGCAATGGCTACACCTTC
TRBJ2-2 TRBV10-2 TRBD2 NA CASSTTGGLVIGELFF TGCGCCAGCAGTACCACGGGGGGGCTAGTGATCGGGGAGCTGTTTTTT
TRBJ1-4 TRBV7-2 TRBD1 NA CASSPRGPTNEKLFF TGTGCCAGCAGCCCCAGGGGGCCGACTAATGAAAAACTGTTTTTT
TRBJ2-2 TRBV7-2 TRBD1 once CAEGGQGTNTGELFF TGTGCCGAGGGAGGACAGGGGACGAACACCGGGGAGCTGTTTTTT
TRBJ2-3 TRBV20-1 NA NA CSATFTDTQYF TGCAGTGCTACCTTCACAGATACGCAGTATTTT
TRBJ1-5 TRBV2 TRBD1 NA CASRQTGNQPQHF TGTGCCAGCAGGCAGACAGGGAATCAGCCCCAGCATTTT
TRBJ1-2 TRBV27 TRBD1 NA CASSLSKNRDRTLYGYTF TGTGCCAGCAGTTTATCAAAGAATAGGGACAGGACCCTCTATGGCTACACCTTC
TRBJ1-2 TRBV3-1/TRBV3-2 NA NA CASSPQPGLTGGYTF TGTGCCAGCAGCCCCCAGCCGGGCCTTACGGGCGGCTACACCTTC
TRBJ1-1 TRBV7-9 NA NA CASSPRGGANTEAFF TGTGCCAGCAGCCCACGGGGGGGCGCTAACACTGAAGCTTTCTTT
TRBJ1-2 TRBV6-5 TRBD1 NA CASSPGTGRYGYTF TGTGCCAGCAGCCCCGGGACAGGGCGCTATGGCTACACCTTC